The source of this T cell receptor beta chain is a study of T cells in placental villitis. Trimming pared 0 bases from V and 0 bases from J, leaving 10 bases between. Germline assignment: CDR1 WSHSY and CDR2 SAAADI. This CDR3 is built from 16 residues. The study, taken as a whole, reports: CMV-specific clones were more frequent in CMV cases than villitis of unknown etiology.

The immunoSEQ assay was v4. Clones were read by immunoSEQ multiplex PCR, and TCRdb kept only the in-frame ones, dropping some. The table records under 4,000 clones, about 75% of them present only once. As regards this clone: The antigen remains unidentified.

Infectious villitis occurred in younger mothers with smaller fetuses, and two had preterm delivery or intrauterine demise. Input material: placental tissue containing maternal and fetal cells. The V gene is TRBV10-2, the J gene TRBJ2-3; the D gene is possibly TRBD1 (5 bases). This sequence originates from a human patient with infectious villitis; the placental T cells may come from both mother and fetus. CDR3 DNA sequence: TGCGCCAGCAGTGAGTCGGGGCAGTATAGCACAGATACGCAGTATTTT. Protein sequence: CASSESGQYSTDTQYF.